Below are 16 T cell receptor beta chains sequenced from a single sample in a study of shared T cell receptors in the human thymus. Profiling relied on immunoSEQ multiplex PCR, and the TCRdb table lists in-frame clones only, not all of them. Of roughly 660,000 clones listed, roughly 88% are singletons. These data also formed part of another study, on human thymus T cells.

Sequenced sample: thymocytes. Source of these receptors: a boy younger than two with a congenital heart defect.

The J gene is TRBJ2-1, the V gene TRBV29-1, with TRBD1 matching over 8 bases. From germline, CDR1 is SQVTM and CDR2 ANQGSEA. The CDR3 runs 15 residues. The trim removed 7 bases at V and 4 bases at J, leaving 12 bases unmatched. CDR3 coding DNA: TGCAGCGACATGGGCCCGGGACAGGAGTACAATGAGCAGTTCTTC. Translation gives CSDMGPGQEYNEQFF.

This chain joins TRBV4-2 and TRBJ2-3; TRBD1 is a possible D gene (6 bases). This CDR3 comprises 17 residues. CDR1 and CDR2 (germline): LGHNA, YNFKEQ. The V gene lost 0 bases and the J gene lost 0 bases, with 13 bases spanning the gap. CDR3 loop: CASSQEAGQGSTDTQYF. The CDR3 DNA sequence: TGTGCCAGCAGCCAAGAAGCCGGGCAGGGGAGCACAGATACGCAGTATTTT.

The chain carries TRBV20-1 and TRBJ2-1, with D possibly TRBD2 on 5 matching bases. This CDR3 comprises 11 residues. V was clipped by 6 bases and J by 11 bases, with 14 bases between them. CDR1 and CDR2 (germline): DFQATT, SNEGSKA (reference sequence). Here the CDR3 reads CSASRSGKQFF. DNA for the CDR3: TGCAGTGCAAGCCGTTCGGGGAAGCAGTTCTTC.

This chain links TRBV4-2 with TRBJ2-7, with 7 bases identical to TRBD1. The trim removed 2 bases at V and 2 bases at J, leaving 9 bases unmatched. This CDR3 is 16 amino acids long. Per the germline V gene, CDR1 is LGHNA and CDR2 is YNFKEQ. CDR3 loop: CASSQTSDRVPYEQYF. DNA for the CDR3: TGTGCCAGCAGCCAAACCTCCGACAGGGTCCCCTACGAGCAGTACTTC.

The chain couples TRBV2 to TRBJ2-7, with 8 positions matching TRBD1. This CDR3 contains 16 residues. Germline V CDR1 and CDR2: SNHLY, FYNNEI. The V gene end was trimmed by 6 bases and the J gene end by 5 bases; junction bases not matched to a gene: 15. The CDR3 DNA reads TGTGCCAGCAGGAGGGAGACAGGGGTTGGGAGGCACGAGCAGTACTTC. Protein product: CASRRETGVGRHEQYF. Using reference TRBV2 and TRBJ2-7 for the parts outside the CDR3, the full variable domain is EPEVTQTPSHQVTQMGQEVILRCVPISNHLYFYWYRQILGQKVEFLVSFYNNEISEKSEIFDDQFSVERPDGSNFTLKIRSTKLEDSAMYFCASRRETGVGRHEQYFGPGTRLTVT.

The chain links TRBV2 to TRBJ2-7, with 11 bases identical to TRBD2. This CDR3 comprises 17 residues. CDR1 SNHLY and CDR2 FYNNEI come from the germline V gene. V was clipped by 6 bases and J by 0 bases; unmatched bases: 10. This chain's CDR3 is CASSTVSSGRPSYEQYF. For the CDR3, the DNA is TGTGCCAGCAGCACCGTCTCTAGCGGGAGGCCCTCCTACGAGCAGTACTTC. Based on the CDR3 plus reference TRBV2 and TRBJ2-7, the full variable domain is EPEVTQTPSHQVTQMGQEVILRCVPISNHLYFYWYRQILGQKVEFLVSFYNNEISEKSEIFDDQFSVERPDGSNFTLKIRSTKLEDSAMYFCASSTVSSGRPSYEQYFGPGTRLTVT.

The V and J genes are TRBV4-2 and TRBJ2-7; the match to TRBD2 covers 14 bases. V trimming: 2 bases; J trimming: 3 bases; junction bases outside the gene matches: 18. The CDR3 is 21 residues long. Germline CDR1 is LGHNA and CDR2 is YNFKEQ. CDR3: CASSQPFGTSGSRSGVYEQYF. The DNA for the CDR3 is TGTGCCAGCAGCCAACCCTTCGGGACTAGCGGGAGTAGGAGTGGGGTCTACGAGCAGTACTTC.

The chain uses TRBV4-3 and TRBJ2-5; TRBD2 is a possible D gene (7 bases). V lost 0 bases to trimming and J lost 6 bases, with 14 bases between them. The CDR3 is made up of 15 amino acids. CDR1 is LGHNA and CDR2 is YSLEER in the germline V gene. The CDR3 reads CASSQEGASGKTQYF. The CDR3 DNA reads TGCGCCAGCAGCCAAGAGGGGGCTAGCGGAAAGACCCAGTACTTC.

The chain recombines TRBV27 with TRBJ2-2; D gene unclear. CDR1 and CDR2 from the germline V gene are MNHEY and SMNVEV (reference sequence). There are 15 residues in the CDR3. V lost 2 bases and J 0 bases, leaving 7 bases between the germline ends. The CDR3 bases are TGTGCCAGCAGTTTAATGGGCCCGAACACCGGGGAGCTGTTTTTT. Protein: CASSLMGPNTGELFF.

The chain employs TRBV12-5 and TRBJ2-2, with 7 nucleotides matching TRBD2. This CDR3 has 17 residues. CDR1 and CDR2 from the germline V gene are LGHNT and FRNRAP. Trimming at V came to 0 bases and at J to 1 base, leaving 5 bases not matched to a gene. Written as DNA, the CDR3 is TGTGCTAGTGGTTTGGTAACGGGAGGACTGAACACCGGGGAGCTGTTTTTT. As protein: CASGLVTGGLNTGELFF. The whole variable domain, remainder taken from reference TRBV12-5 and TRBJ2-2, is DARVTQTPRHKVTEMGQEVTMRCQPILGHNTVFWYRQTMMQGLELLAYFRNRAPLDDSGMPKDRFSAEMPDATLATLKIQPSEPRDSAVYFCASGLVTGGLNTGELFFGEGSRLTVL.

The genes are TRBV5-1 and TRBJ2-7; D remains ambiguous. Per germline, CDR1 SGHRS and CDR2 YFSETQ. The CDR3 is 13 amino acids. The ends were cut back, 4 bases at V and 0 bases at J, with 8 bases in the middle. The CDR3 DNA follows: TGCGCCAGCAGCCTTGGAGTCTCCTACGAGCAGTACTTC. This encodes CASSLGVSYEQYF.

CDR3 sequence (DNA): TGTGCCAGCAGCTTGGTCAAGGAGGGCTATGGCTACACCTTC. It specifies CASSLVKEGYGYTF. This chain connects TRBV5-4 to TRBJ1-2; D gene uncertain. Trimming took off 0 bases at V and 4 bases at J, with 10 bases between the two ends. The CDR3 contains 14 residues. CDR1 is SGHNT, CDR2 YYREEE, per germline (reference sequence).

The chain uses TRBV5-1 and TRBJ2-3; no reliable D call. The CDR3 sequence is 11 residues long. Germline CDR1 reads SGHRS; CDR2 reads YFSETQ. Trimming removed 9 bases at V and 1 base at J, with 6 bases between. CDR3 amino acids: CATRGTDTQYF. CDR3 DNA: TGCGCCACGCGCGGCACAGATACGCAGTATTTT.

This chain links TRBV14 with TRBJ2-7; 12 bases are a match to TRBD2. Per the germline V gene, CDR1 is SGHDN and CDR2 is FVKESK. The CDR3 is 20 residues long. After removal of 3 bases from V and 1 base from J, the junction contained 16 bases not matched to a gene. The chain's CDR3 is CASSQTSGSQGPGPSYEQYF. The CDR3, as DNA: TGTGCCAGCAGCCAGACTAGCGGGAGTCAGGGACCGGGACCTTCCTACGAGCAGTACTTC.

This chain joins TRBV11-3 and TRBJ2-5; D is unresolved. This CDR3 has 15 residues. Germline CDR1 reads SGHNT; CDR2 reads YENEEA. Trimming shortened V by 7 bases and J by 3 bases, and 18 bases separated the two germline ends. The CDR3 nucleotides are TGTGCCAGCACCCCCCACCAGTCCCAAAAAGAGACCCAGTACTTC. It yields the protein CASTPHQSQKETQYF.

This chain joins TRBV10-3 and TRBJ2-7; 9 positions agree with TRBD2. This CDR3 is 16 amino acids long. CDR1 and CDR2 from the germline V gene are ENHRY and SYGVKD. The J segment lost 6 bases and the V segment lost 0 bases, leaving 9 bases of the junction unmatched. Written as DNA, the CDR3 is TGTGCCATCAGTGAGTCCATGCGCGGGAGGGCCTCCGAGCAGTACTTC. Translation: CAISESMRGRASEQYF.